Reported below is one T cell receptor (beta chain). The data were obtained in a study of Ad26.COV2.S vaccination and SARS-CoV-2 variants. Looking at the study overall: It was the COV1001 Ad26.COV2.S trial arm that included the donor. By the intramuscular route, Ad26.COV2.S was given once, or twice 56 days apart.

The CDR3 is made up of 14 amino acids. Germline V gene lookup returns CDR1 MNHEY and CDR2 SMNVEV (reference sequence). V shed 7 bases and J shed 0 bases, with 9 bases lying between them. Produced via immunoSEQ multiplex PCR; TCRdb's table is partial and in-frame only. Among about 450,000 clones, nearly 90% were seen once, and the ten largest hold 2.5%. The sample's treatment: 19 received Ad26.COV2.S at low or high dose, single or two shots; about 5 received placebo; per-sample allocation not given. Sample collection was performed on day 63 after the first vaccine or placebo injection. The input for sequencing was peripheral blood, taken in a trial of Ad26.COV2.S vaccine versus placebo. This chain uses TRBV27 with TRBJ2-2; D unresolved. The receptor was isolated from a person aged 18-60 years who received the Ad26.COV2.S COVID-19 vaccine or a placebo. DNA of the CDR3: TGTGCCAGCAATCCGGAGCCGAACACCGGGGAGCTGTTTTTT. It encodes CASNPEPNTGELFF.